This TCR beta chain was sequenced during a study of Graves' ophthalmopathy and Graves' hyperthyroidism. Amplified TCR beta CDR3 regions were obtained using RNA transcripts as template. First-round RT-PCR employed HTBI primers, with a second-round multiplex PCR after it. MiXCR, run by TCRdb on the multiplex PCR reads, gives a single entry per CDR3 protein. The table includes about 240,000 distinct CDR3 sequences, approximately 42% detected once. For donors with ophthalmopathy, the disease showed moderate-to-severe activity, reached CAS ≥3 and NOSPECS ≥4, and had lasted under 3 months. This TCR was recovered from an adult man with Graves' ophthalmopathy. What was sequenced was peripheral blood.

The CDR3 DNA is TGTGCCAGCAGCTTGGGAACAGGGTACGATACGCAGTATTTT. This translates into CASSLGTGYDTQYF. This chain links TRBV7-3 with TRBJ2-3, with D tentatively TRBD1 (6 bases). Germline lookup yields CDR1 SGHTA and CDR2 FQGTGA. The CDR3 runs 14 residues. V was cut by 3 bases and J by 6 bases, with 13 bases left in between.